Below, 14 T cell receptor beta chains from the same sample are listed, as sequenced in a study of T cell responses to AZD1222 COVID-19 vaccine (dated by TCRdb to 2020 to 2023). The library relied on the immunoSEQ multiplex PCR assay. TCRdb took this table from immuneACCESS and kept in-frame rearrangements with V and J called. Such tables lack part of the clones; where checked against another copy, unresolved V genes explain under half of the gap, and the rest is unexplained. The sample data list some 150,000 clones, and about 87% of these were observed just once. Roughly 16% of the sample lies in the top ten. This sample's time point label indicates: baseline before first vaccination. The sequences come from peripheral blood, collected on day 0 of AZD1222 vaccination. These receptors all come from an adult in good health.

This sequence joins TRBV28 and TRBJ1-4, with a tentative D call TRBD1 (6 bases). CDR1 and CDR2 (germline): MDHEN, SYDVKM. Trimming stripped 3 bases from V and 5 bases from J, with 10 bases between. The CDR3 spans 14 residues. CDR3: CASSLEQGNEKLFF. As DNA, the CDR3 is TGTGCCAGCAGTTTGGAACAGGGAAATGAAAAACTGTTTTTT.

V gene TRBV11-2 combines with J gene TRBJ1-2; 7 bases map to TRBD1. This CDR3 contains 14 residues. CDR1 is SGHAT, CDR2 FQNNGV, per germline. The V segment lost 5 bases and the J segment 4 bases; nucleotides outside the gene matches: 7. CDR3 nucleotide sequence: TGTGCCAGCAGCGCCCGGGGACAGCCCTATGGCTACACCTTC. Its translation: CASSARGQPYGYTF.

The rearrangement joins TRBV29-1 to TRBJ2-1, with D possibly being TRBD2 (5 bases). Trimming stripped 4 bases from V and 8 bases from J, with 9 bases between. Germline assignment: CDR1 SQVTM and CDR2 ANQGSEA. The CDR3 covers 11 residues. DNA of the CDR3: TGCAGCGTTGGACTATCGCATGAGCAGTTCTTC. Its protein is CSVGLSHEQFF.

The CDR3 sequence is CASSPMPGALRKLFF. CDR3 in DNA: TGTGCCAGCAGTCCCATGCCGGGGGCACTCAGAAAACTGTTTTTT. The chain is built from TRBV6-6 and TRBJ1-4, with D possibly TRBD1 on 6 matching bases. Trimming stripped 5 bases from V and 10 bases from J, with 20 bases between. Germline V gene sequence: CDR1 MNHNY, CDR2 SVGAGI (reference sequence). The CDR3 sequence is 15 residues long.

This clone was observed a few times. The gene calls are TRBV2 and TRBJ2-5, with 7 nucleotides matching TRBD2. Germline values: CDR1 SNHLY, CDR2 FYNNEI. CDR3 length: 14 amino acids. The V gene end was trimmed by 4 bases and the J gene end by 1 base; junction bases not matched to a gene: 3. The CDR3 loop reads CASSGVAGQETQYF. For the CDR3, the DNA is TGTGCCAGCAGTGGTGTAGCGGGCCAAGAGACCCAGTACTTC.

The V gene is TRBV5-4, the J gene TRBJ1-2; D call uncertain. V dropped 1 base and J dropped 0 bases, with 7 bases sitting between them. The CDR3 extends over 14 amino acids. The germline gives CDR1 SGHNT, CDR2 YYREEE (reference sequence). This chain's CDR3 is CASSLWLSNYGYTF. The CDR3 DNA reads as TGTGCCAGCAGCTTGTGGCTTTCTAACTATGGCTACACCTTC.

This chain connects TRBV30 to TRBJ2-7; maybe TRBD1 (6 bases). Trimming took 3 bases from V and 2 from J, leaving 14 bases between them. Germline V gene lookup returns CDR1 GTSNPN and CDR2 SVGIG (reference sequence). The CDR3 has 14 residues. Here the CDR3 DNA reads TGTGCCTGGAGAACAAGGACAGTGACCTACGAGCAGTACTTC. Translated: CAWRTRTVTYEQYF.

The chain recombines TRBV25-1 with TRBJ1-1, with D hard to call. There are 14 residues in the CDR3. V was pared by 3 bases and J by 6 bases, with 14 bases between. Per germline, CDR1 MGHDK and CDR2 SYGVNS. The CDR3 nucleotides are TGTGCCAGCAGTGACCCGGCCCTGCGGGCTGAAGCTTTCTTT. Translating gives CASSDPALRAEAFF.

V and J are TRBV6-6 and TRBJ2-3; D uncertain. Trimming cost V 0 bases and J 1 base, with 11 bases left between them. Germline V gene sequence: CDR1 MNHNY, CDR2 SVGAGI (reference sequence). This CDR3 region has 16 residues. The CDR3 region has the DNA TGTGCCAGCAGTTACTCGACCCAGGACGGCACAGATACGCAGTATTTT. Amino acid sequence: CASSYSTQDGTDTQYF.

The chain has TRBV3-1 (or the pseudogene TRBV3-2) and TRBJ1-1; D ambiguous. Germline CDR1 LGHDT, CDR2 YNNKEL (reference sequence). Trimming cost V 0 bases and J 3 bases, with 14 bases left between them. The CDR3 consists of 16 residues. The CDR3, as DNA: TGTGCCAGCAGCCAAGACATCAGGACCGGAGACACTGAAGCTTTCTTT. Residues: CASSQDIRTGDTEAFF.

This clone was seen a handful of times. The chain couples TRBV7-2 to TRBJ2-3, with unresolved D. V was pared by 5 bases and J by 9 bases, with 12 bases between. The length of the CDR3 is 12 residues. CDR1 SGHTA and CDR2 FQGNSA come from the germline V gene. CDR3 loop: CASSPRRQTQYF. The CDR3 DNA follows: TGTGCCAGCAGCCCTCGGCGGCAGACGCAGTATTTT.

The chain carries TRBV9 and TRBJ1-2; 7 bases line up with TRBD1. Germline lookup yields CDR1 SGDLS and CDR2 YYNGEE. This CDR3 contains 16 residues. V gave up 3 bases and J gave up 5 bases; unmatched junction bases: 13. The CDR3 spells CASSGRLTGMGYGYTF. The CDR3 DNA follows: TGTGCCAGCAGCGGAAGACTGACAGGGATGGGGTATGGCTACACCTTC.

The chain links TRBV4-2 to TRBJ2-2, with 8 bases fitting TRBD2. The germline V gene has CDR1 LGHNA and CDR2 YNFKEQ. The ends lost 4 bases at V and 2 bases at J; junction bases unmatched: 6. There are 16 residues in the CDR3. The CDR3 reads CASSRASGGNTGELFF. The CDR3 nucleotides read TGTGCCAGCAGCCGCGCGAGCGGGGGCAACACCGGGGAGCTGTTTTTT.

The rearrangement joins TRBV2 to TRBJ1-2; D not resolved. The germline CDR1 and CDR2 sequences are SNHLY and FYNNEI. V was shortened by 5 bases and J by 0 bases, with 7 bases between the two germline ends. This CDR3 comprises 13 residues. This chain's CDR3 is CASSLTTNYGYTF. The CDR3 DNA is TGTGCCAGCAGTCTAACAACTAACTATGGCTACACCTTC.